This is a list of T cell receptor beta chains from one sample in a study of blood T cells in healthy people across ages. Via MiXCR, TCRdb re-called the 5' RACE reads, giving one row per CDR3 protein. Altogether over a million distinct CDR3 sequences are present, 59% being singletons, with the ten largest covering roughly 6.3%. The specimen was blood. The receptors originated from a man aged 18 to 30 in good health. Both conserved end residues are trimmed from each CDR3. The order of the fields is V gene, CDR3 length, CDR3 protein.

v_call: TRBV6-2/TRBV6-3
cdr3_length: 9
cdr3_aa: ASSYGQLQY

v_call: TRBV28
cdr3_length: 10
cdr3_aa: ASSPSGGGYT

v_call: TRBV6-2/TRBV6-3
cdr3_length: 11
cdr3_aa: ASSYSTGFGYT

v_call: TRBV20-1
cdr3_length: 10
cdr3_aa: SARWGGAEQF

v_call: TRBV27
cdr3_length: 15
cdr3_aa: ASSSEEPPSGTDTQY

v_call: TRBV29-1
cdr3_length: 11
cdr3_aa: SVEWANSYEQY

v_call: TRBV4-2
cdr3_length: 17
cdr3_aa: ASSRLAGGPERPTDTQY

v_call: TRBV5-1
cdr3_length: 13
cdr3_aa: ASSFRGLAADTQY

v_call: TRBV6-2/TRBV6-3
cdr3_length: 13
cdr3_aa: ASSTTPGPNEKLF

v_call: TRBV7-9
cdr3_length: 13
cdr3_aa: ASSLGAGLNTEAF

v_call: TRBV3-1
cdr3_length: 13
cdr3_aa: ASTSGESSYNEQF

v_call: TRBV20-1
cdr3_length: 11
cdr3_aa: SAIRTQNEKLF

v_call: TRBV11-1
cdr3_length: 15
cdr3_aa: ASIPLPTGEGNTEAF

v_call: TRBV7-8
cdr3_length: 13
cdr3_aa: ASSLARQGQLGYT